The rows below give T cell receptor beta chains drawn from one sample of a study of response to subunit inactivated influenza vaccine. TCRdb called the RT-PCR reads again in MiXCR, with one record for every CDR3 protein. This sample has about 150,000 distinct CDR3 sequences, with approximately 11% found just once. Sample: CD8+ T cells sorted from PBMCs, taken about 24 months after vaccination. These receptors came from a man between 50 and 69 years old who received an inactivated influenza vaccine. CDR3s include the opening cysteine and the closing phenylalanine or tryptophan. D genes are given only for firm matches. Clone size, where shown, is once, few, many, or a class for clones that have expanded.

v_gene,j_gene,d_gene,abundance,CDR3aa,CDR3nt
TRBV13,TRBJ2-1,TRBD2,.,CASSHGTSWMSSYNEQFF,TGTGCCAGCAGCCATGGGACTAGCTGGATGAGCTCCTACAATGAGCAGTTCTTC
TRBV4-2,TRBJ2-1,.,.,CASSQAPDWRSNEQFF,TGTGCCAGCAGCCAGGCCCCGGACTGGCGTTCCAATGAGCAGTTCTTC
TRBV7-9,TRBJ2-7,.,.,CASSHPQGYEQYF,TGTGCCAGCAGCCATCCACAGGGTTACGAGCAGTACTTC
TRBV5-1,TRBJ2-3,.,.,CASREGTDTQYF,TGCGCCAGCAGGGAGGGCACAGATACGCAGTATTTT
TRBV3-1,TRBJ2-3,.,.,CASSQDKDRTDTQYF,TGTGCCAGCAGCCAAGATAAGGACCGCACAGATACGCAGTATTTT
TRBV20-1,TRBJ1-5,.,few,CSATNGNSNQPQHF,TGCAGTGCTACGAATGGGAATAGCAATCAGCCCCAGCATTTT
TRBV7-9,TRBJ2-5,.,.,CASSLAMTGLETQYF,TGTGCCAGCAGCTTAGCGATGACAGGCCTAGAGACCCAGTACTTC
TRBV5-5,TRBJ2-5,.,.,CASSSFGGALETQYF,TGTGCCAGCAGTTCGTTCGGGGGCGCGTTGGAGACCCAGTACTTC
TRBV7-6,TRBJ2-6,.,few,CASSSTMAGANVLTF,TGTGCCAGCAGCTCTACCATGGCCGGGGCCAACGTCCTGACTTTC
TRBV2,TRBJ2-1,.,few,CASNRDPEQFF,TGTGCCAGCAACAGAGACCCTGAGCAGTTCTTC
TRBV6-5,TRBJ2-1,.,few,CASSYSRGEQFF,TGTGCCAGCAGTTACTCCCGGGGGGAGCAGTTCTTC
TRBV12-3/TRBV12-4,TRBJ1-4,.,few,CASSPFGGGTPNDEKLFF,TGTGCCAGCAGCCCGTTTGGTGGGGGGACGCCTAACGATGAAAAACTGTTTTTT
TRBV4-1,TRBJ1-2,TRBD1,.,CASSQGQGPGKGYTF,TGCGCCAGCAGCCAAGGACAGGGCCCGGGGAAGGGCTACACCTTC
TRBV5-5,TRBJ2-3,.,many,CASQLRTDTQYF,TGTGCCAGTCAACTTCGCACAGATACGCAGTATTTT
TRBV27,TRBJ1-1,.,few,CASSWGQTTEAFF,TGTGCCAGCAGCTGGGGGCAGACGACTGAAGCTTTCTTT
TRBV4-3,TRBJ2-1,TRBD2,many,CASSQDRLAGEEFF,TGCGCCAGCAGCCAAGATAGGCTAGCGGGAGAAGAGTTCTTC
TRBV4-1,TRBJ2-2,.,many,CASSQDSGDEELFF,TGCGCCAGCAGCCAAGATTCAGGAGATGAGGAGCTGTTTTTT
TRBV12-3/TRBV12-4,TRBJ1-6,.,.,CASREDRSSYNSPLHF,TGTGCCAGCAGAGAGGACCGGAGCTCCTATAATTCACCCCTCCACTTT
TRBV7-8,TRBJ2-3,.,many,CASSLARGRVDTQYF,TGTGCCAGCAGCTTAGCCCGGGGCCGTGTGGATACGCAGTATTTT
TRBV9,TRBJ2-7,TRBD1,few,CASSGTGAEQYF,TGTGCCAGCAGCGGGACAGGGGCCGAGCAGTACTTC
TRBV28,TRBJ2-3,.,many,CASSYSGQSTDTQYF,TGTGCCAGCAGTTATTCGGGACAATCCACAGATACGCAGTATTTT
TRBV12-3/TRBV12-4,TRBJ1-2,TRBD1,few,CASSLSTGANYGYTF,TGTGCCAGCAGTCTCTCGACAGGGGCTAACTATGGCTACACCTTC
TRBV24-1,TRBJ2-1,.,few,CATSGDSIDSSYNEQFF,TGTGCCACCAGTGGAGACAGCATAGATAGCTCCTACAATGAGCAGTTCTTC
TRBV5-1,TRBJ2-5,TRBD1,many,CASSPGQGVQETQYF,TGCGCCAGCAGCCCAGGACAGGGGGTACAAGAGACCCAGTACTTC
TRBV7-9,TRBJ1-5,.,few,CATAPVERNQPQHF,TGTGCCACCGCCCCTGTGGAGAGAAATCAGCCCCAGCATTTT
TRBV4-3,TRBJ1-4,TRBD1,few,CASSRPGTGDLLNEKLFF,TGCGCCAGCAGCCGACCCGGGACAGGGGACCTACTTAATGAAAAACTGTTTTTT
TRBV4-3,TRBJ2-1,.,few,CASSQGSTQRDEQFF,TGCGCCAGCAGCCAAGGCAGCACTCAGCGGGATGAGCAGTTCTTC
TRBV4-3,TRBJ1-1,.,few,CASSQEDKWTVNTEAFF,TGCGCCAGCAGCCAAGAGGACAAGTGGACAGTGAACACTGAAGCTTTCTTT
TRBV7-6,TRBJ2-1,TRBD2,.,CASSPTSGGVSHNEQFF,TGTGCCAGCAGCCCGACTAGCGGGGGGGTTTCCCACAATGAGCAGTTCTTC
TRBV9,TRBJ2-7,.,.,CASSGGQGDSYEQYF,TGTGCCAGCAGCGGGGGCCAGGGAGATTCCTACGAGCAGTACTTC
TRBV25-1,TRBJ2-7,.,.,CASSGGWDEQYF,TGTGCCAGCAGTGGGGGTTGGGACGAGCAGTACTTC
TRBV2,TRBJ2-1,TRBD2,few,CASSEGLAGGWDEQFF,TGTGCCAGCAGTGAAGGGCTAGCGGGAGGGTGGGATGAGCAGTTCTTC
TRBV20-1,TRBJ2-2,.,few,CSARDYMGDTGELFF,TGCAGTGCTAGAGATTATATGGGGGACACCGGGGAGCTGTTTTTT
TRBV28,TRBJ1-4,TRBD1,.,CASSSDQGATNEKLFF,TGTGCCAGCAGTTCGGATCAGGGGGCAACTAATGAAAAACTGTTTTTT
TRBV20-1,TRBJ1-5,TRBD1,many,CSARETTGGAGYDYSNQPQHF,TGCAGTGCTAGAGAGACCACAGGGGGGGCCGGGTACGATTATAGCAATCAGCCCCAGCATTTT
TRBV16,TRBJ1-5,.,few,CASSLLITIGRDQPQHF,TGTGCCAGCAGCCTGTTGATTACTATAGGTCGGGATCAGCCCCAGCATTTT
TRBV7-2,TRBJ2-7,.,.,CASSLSRNPFSYEQYF,TGTGCCAGCAGCTTAAGTCGGAATCCCTTTTCTTACGAGCAGTACTTC
TRBV3-1,TRBJ2-3,.,few,CASGRGTSTDTQYF,TGTGCCAGCGGGAGGGGGACTAGCACAGATACGCAGTATTTT
TRBV2,TRBJ1-2,.,.,CASRHRELGGYTF,TGTGCCAGCAGGCACAGGGAACTGGGAGGCTACACCTTC
TRBV4-2,TRBJ2-7,.,few,CASSGTWSEGEQYF,TGTGCCAGCAGCGGGACTTGGTCGGAGGGAGAGCAGTACTTC
TRBV28,TRBJ2-1,.,.,CASSLADYPYNEQFF,TGTGCCAGCAGCTTAGCGGACTATCCCTACAATGAGCAGTTCTTC
TRBV7-2,TRBJ2-1,.,many,CASSGEVSYNEQFF,TGTGCCAGCAGTGGGGAGGTCTCCTACAATGAGCAGTTCTTC
TRBV28,TRBJ2-5,.,few,CASSLRPVETQYF,TGTGCCAGCAGTTTGAGGCCAGTAGAGACCCAGTACTTC
TRBV2,TRBJ2-1,.,.,CASSPRTVYNEQFF,TGTGCCAGCAGTCCGAGGACAGTCTACAATGAGCAGTTCTTC
TRBV28,TRBJ2-7,TRBD1,many,CASSSMTGWHEQYF,TGTGCCAGCAGTTCAATGACAGGGTGGCACGAGCAGTACTTC
TRBV3-1,TRBJ1-1,.,.,CASSHLRTPKEAFF,TGTGCCAGCAGCCATCTAAGGACACCTAAAGAAGCTTTCTTT
TRBV27,TRBJ2-1,TRBD2,few,CASSLGAGGRYEQFF,TGTGCCAGCAGTTTAGGAGCGGGGGGGCGATATGAGCAGTTCTTC
TRBV20-1,TRBJ2-7,.,.,CSARERGGRFYEQYF,TGCAGTGCTAGAGAAAGAGGGGGAAGATTCTACGAGCAGTACTTC
TRBV5-6,TRBJ2-7,TRBD2,.,CASSSTSGTTYEQYF,TGTGCCAGCAGCTCGACTAGCGGAACAACGTACGAGCAGTACTTC
TRBV7-9,TRBJ2-1,.,few,CASSLDSRFNEQFF,TGTGCCAGCAGCTTAGATAGTCGGTTCAATGAGCAGTTCTTC
TRBV3-1,TRBJ1-2,.,.,CASSQDGGSYGYTF,TGTGCCAGCAGCCAAGACGGAGGGTCCTATGGCTACACCTTC
TRBV28,TRBJ2-3,TRBD1,few,CASRKGDRSTDTQYF,TGTGCCAGCAGGAAGGGGGACAGGAGCACAGATACGCAGTATTTT
TRBV9,TRBJ2-1,TRBD2,.,CASSVEAFPGGLLANEQFF,TGTGCCAGCAGCGTAGAGGCCTTCCCGGGAGGCCTTTTGGCTAATGAGCAGTTCTTC
TRBV12-3/TRBV12-4,TRBJ1-1,.,many,CASSLTPSLFAEAFF,TGTGCCAGCAGTTTAACACCAAGCCTTTTTGCGGAAGCTTTCTTT
TRBV19,TRBJ2-7,TRBD1,few,CASRPGQGLSYEQYF,TGTGCCAGTAGACCAGGACAGGGGCTGTCCTACGAGCAGTACTTC
TRBV4-3,TRBJ1-6,.,few,CASSQDFGSSYNSPLHF,TGCGCCAGCAGCCAAGATTTTGGGAGCTCCTATAATTCACCCCTCCACTTT
TRBV20-1,TRBJ2-7,TRBD1,.,CSARDRDRRDEQYF,TGCAGTGCTAGAGACAGGGACAGGAGAGACGAGCAGTACTTC
TRBV6-5,TRBJ2-2,TRBD1,.,CASSYRTGGNTGELFF,TGTGCCAGCAGTTACCGGACAGGGGGAAACACCGGGGAGCTGTTTTTT
TRBV6-1,TRBJ1-5,TRBD1,.,CASSEAGGQSNQPQHF,TGTGCCAGCAGTGAAGCCGGGGGACAGAGCAATCAGCCCCAGCATTTT
TRBV5-6,TRBJ2-2,TRBD2,few,CASTHSGRSPGELFF,TGTGCCAGCACCCATAGCGGGAGAAGCCCCGGGGAGCTGTTTTTT